This TCR beta chain was obtained from a study of CD4 T cells in relation to SARS-CoV-2 and coronaviruses. About the study: Convalescent donors were aged 21 to 72, with median roughly 42 years. Shared crossreactive spike epitopes were mapped to their HLA restriction.

V gave up 0 bases and J gave up 10 bases; unmatched junction bases: 13. Germline CDR1 reads LGHNA; CDR2 reads YNFKEQ. The CDR3 is 17 residues long. Cryopreserved PBMCs were CD4-enriched, then split into naive and memory cells. Fewer than 130,000 naive or memory CD4+ cells were cultured with CEF peptides for about 10 days. Profiling relied on immunoSEQ multiplex PCR, and the TCRdb table lists in-frame clones only, not all of them. The repertoire consists of 30,000 to 40,000 clones, with under 85% occurring once and the leading ten covering roughly 20%. In regard to this clone: Its matching antigen is unknown.

The chain joins TRBV4-2 to TRBJ2-5, with 11 bases lining up with TRBD2. The sequencing input was memory CD4+ T cells from PBMCs, cultured in vitro. This TCR came from an adult with COVID-19. As DNA, the CDR3 is TGTGCCAGCAGCCAAGATGGGACTAGCGGATGGCAGAGGGACCAGTACTTC. Protein: CASSQDGTSGWQRDQYF.